This T cell receptor beta chain was found in a study of beta chain features in type 1 diabetes. Stem cell-like memory, regulatory, central memory and naive CD4+ cells were sorted via CD45RO/CCR7/CD25/CD127/CD95/CD27. This clone was counted a few times. The antigen remains unidentified. Study observations and caveats: Compared with healthy donors, patients appeared to share more similar naive, central memory and regulatory TCRB repertoires. All four CD4+ subsets of Type 1 diabetes patients contained TCRB CDR3s that were moderately but significantly shorter.

Trimming shortened V by 3 bases and J by 1 base, and 12 bases separated the two germline ends. The germline CDR1 and CDR2 sequences are SGHAT and FQDESV (reference sequence). The CDR3 contains 16 residues. The entirety of the isolated RNA underwent reverse transcription, so expressed TCRB transcripts were sequenced. Repertoires were generated with immunoSEQ multiplex PCR, while TCRdb's copy carries only in-frame clones and drops some. The sample contains about 700,000 clones, about an eighth of which appear only once. Material: naive CD4+ T cells from blood. The chain uses TRBV11-1 and TRBJ2-2, with D maybe TRBD1 (6 bases). This sequence was found in a man younger than 35 with type 1 diabetes. The CDR3 nucleotides are TGTGCCAGCAGCTTCTACGGGACACAGAACACCGGGGAGCTGTTTTTT. It codes for CASSFYGTQNTGELFF.